The T cell receptor (beta chain) under discussion was sequenced for a study of T cells after posttransplantation cyclophosphamide. This clone was seen only once. As yet, its antigen is unknown. Cyclophosphamide on days +3 and +4 followed busulfan-fludarabine conditioning and a marrow graft. This CDR3 is built from 16 residues. Looked up from germline, CDR1 is MNHNY and CDR2 is SVGAGI (reference sequence). The ends were cut back, 4 bases at V and 0 bases at J, with 10 bases in the middle. General study findings and limits: Later blood repertoires were often dominated by clones from the donor CD8+ memory compartment. Skin or GI-infiltrating T cells shared few TRB sequences with blood. TRB clonality was highly associated with recipient CMV seropositivity and reactivation.

TCRdb keeps only in-frame clones here, not all; method: immunoSEQ multiplex PCR. Of 15,000 to 20,000 clones in the sample, roughly 73% were seen once. V and J are TRBV6-6 and TRBJ1-6; D gene ambiguous. This TCR was sampled from a female patient in her 40s who received an allogeneic stem cell transplant from a related donor, was CMV-positive, and had no GVHD. Some T cells may be provided by the graft donor. Sequenced material: CD8+ T cells sorted from PBMCs, taken 1,900 to 2,000 days after a stem cell transplant with posttransplant cyclophosphamide. CDR3 residues: CASSSDGSSYNSPLHF. CDR3 DNA: TGTGCCAGCAGTTCGGACGGGAGCTCCTATAATTCACCCCTCCACTTT.